Given below is one TCR beta chain in context. The protocol was immunoSEQ multiplex PCR, while the TCRdb copy is restricted to in-frame clones and leaves out a portion. The sample holds approximately 210,000 clones, around 94% seen once. CDR1 and CDR2 (germline): KGHSH, LQKENI. There are 14 residues in the CDR3. J gave up 8 bases and V 4 bases, and 7 bases lay outside the gene matches. This sample stems from a study of blood T cell repertoires in COVID-19. This receptor was taken from a man aged 25-40 years with COVID-19, enrolled during active disease. The J gene is TRBJ1-2, the V gene TRBV18; TRBD1 matches at 10 bases. Sequencing was done on a sample of peripheral blood. CDR3: CASSQRQGAGGYTF. The CDR3 DNA reads TGTGCCAGCTCACAAAGACAGGGGGCTGGGGGCTACACCTTC.